A selection of T cell receptor beta chains follows, all from one sample in a study of T-cell reconstitution after alpha-beta-depleted transplantation in children. One entry per CDR3 protein, called by TCRdb with MiXCR from the PCR reads. The sample has about 230,000 distinct CDR3 sequences, roughly 11% seen once. The sequences come from PBMCs, collected before TCRalphabeta/CD19-depleted stem cell transplant. All receptors derive from a child younger than two with acute myeloid leukemia, due to receive a stem cell transplant. CDR3s include the opening cysteine and the closing phenylalanine or tryptophan. A D gene is named only where the DNA matches it firmly. Some rows have no size entry. The others give once, few or many, or a class for an expanded clone.

v_call: TRBV25-1
j_call: TRBJ2-2
clone_size: many
d_call: .
cdr3_aa: CASSELKETGELFF
cdr3_nt: TGTGCCAGCAGTGAATTGAAGGAGACCGGGGAGCTGTTTTTT

v_call: TRBV7-2
j_call: TRBJ2-5
clone_size: many
d_call: TRBD1
cdr3_aa: CASSRPGQYQETQYF
cdr3_nt: TGTGCCAGCAGCCGACCGGGACAGTACCAAGAGACCCAGTACTTC

v_call: TRBV10-2
j_call: TRBJ2-4
clone_size: many
d_call: TRBD2
cdr3_aa: CASSPLAGGLPNIQYF
cdr3_nt: TGCGCCAGCAGCCCCCTAGCGGGGGGCCTCCCAAACATTCAGTACTTC

v_call: TRBV7-3
j_call: TRBJ2-2
clone_size: many
d_call: .
cdr3_aa: CASSPTVNTGELFF
cdr3_nt: TGTGCCAGCAGCCCGACTGTTAACACCGGGGAGCTGTTTTTT

v_call: TRBV5-1
j_call: TRBJ1-2
clone_size: many
d_call: .
cdr3_aa: CASSLEGVGYGYTF
cdr3_nt: TGCGCCAGCAGCTTGGAAGGGGTCGGCTATGGCTACACCTTC

v_call: TRBV2
j_call: TRBJ2-7
clone_size: many
d_call: .
cdr3_aa: CASSEALPGLEYEQYF
cdr3_nt: TGTGCCAGCAGTGAAGCGCTACCGGGTCTAGAGTACGAGCAGTACTTC

v_call: TRBV11-3
j_call: TRBJ2-2
clone_size: .
d_call: .
cdr3_aa: CASSAGPRELFF
cdr3_nt: TGTGCCAGCAGCGCCGGCCCCCGGGAGCTGTTTTTT

v_call: TRBV20-1
j_call: TRBJ2-3
clone_size: many
d_call: .
cdr3_aa: CSARTTTAPGTQYF
cdr3_nt: TGCAGTGCTAGAACAACGACGGCCCCCGGTACGCAGTATTTT

v_call: TRBV20-1
j_call: TRBJ2-1
clone_size: many
d_call: .
cdr3_aa: CSAFTGAQHAWREQFF
cdr3_nt: TGCAGTGCTTTCACCGGGGCGCAACATGCCTGGAGGGAGCAGTTCTTC

v_call: TRBV29-1
j_call: TRBJ1-1
clone_size: many
d_call: TRBD1
cdr3_aa: CSVEDLGGQGAFF
cdr3_nt: TGCAGCGTTGAAGATTTAGGGGGCCAGGGGGCTTTCTTT

v_call: TRBV7-2
j_call: TRBJ2-3
clone_size: many
d_call: TRBD2
cdr3_aa: CASSFLAGGRADTQYF
cdr3_nt: TGTGCCAGCAGCTTCCTAGCGGGAGGGCGGGCAGATACGCAGTATTTT

v_call: TRBV12-3/TRBV12-4
j_call: TRBJ2-3
clone_size: many
d_call: .
cdr3_aa: CASSLEAAYTDTQYF
cdr3_nt: TGTGCCAGCAGTTTAGAAGCGGCATACACAGATACGCAGTATTTT

v_call: TRBV7-2
j_call: TRBJ2-1
clone_size: .
d_call: TRBD2
cdr3_aa: CASSLSSGGAGEQFF
cdr3_nt: TGTGCCAGCAGCTTAAGTAGCGGGGGGGCCGGTGAGCAGTTCTTC

v_call: TRBV27
j_call: TRBJ2-7
clone_size: many
d_call: .
cdr3_aa: CASSSALGSSYEQYF
cdr3_nt: TGTGCCAGCAGTTCCGCACTCGGCAGTTCCTACGAGCAGTACTTC

v_call: TRBV24-1
j_call: TRBJ1-4
clone_size: many
d_call: TRBD1
cdr3_aa: CATSKGAREKLFF
cdr3_nt: TGTGCCACCAGCAAGGGGGCTCGAGAAAAACTGTTTTTT

v_call: TRBV11-2
j_call: TRBJ2-7
clone_size: few
d_call: TRBD2
cdr3_aa: CASSAGGPQQYF
cdr3_nt: TGTGCCTCTTCGGCGGGAGGGCCGCAACAGTACTTC

v_call: TRBV5-1
j_call: TRBJ2-5
clone_size: many
d_call: .
cdr3_aa: CASSKDQSPEETQYF
cdr3_nt: TGCGCCAGCAGCAAGGACCAGAGTCCCGAAGAGACCCAGTACTTC

v_call: TRBV6-1
j_call: TRBJ1-6
clone_size: many
d_call: .
cdr3_aa: CASSKGFAGIF
cdr3_nt: TGTGCCAGCAGTAAGGGTTTCGCCGGTATTTTC

v_call: TRBV12-3/TRBV12-4
j_call: TRBJ2-3
clone_size: many
d_call: TRBD2
cdr3_aa: CASSLARGSGRGVTQYF
cdr3_nt: TGTGCCAGCAGTTTAGCGCGGGGTAGCGGGAGAGGGGTTACGCAGTATTTT

v_call: TRBV29-1
j_call: TRBJ2-1
clone_size: .
d_call: TRBD2
cdr3_aa: CSGGLAGAYNEQFF
cdr3_nt: TGCAGCGGGGGACTAGCGGGAGCCTACAATGAGCAGTTCTTC

v_call: TRBV20-1
j_call: TRBJ2-4
clone_size: many
d_call: TRBD2
cdr3_aa: CSARALRLAGEGYIQYF
cdr3_nt: TGCAGTGCCCGAGCGTTAAGGCTAGCGGGAGAAGGATACATTCAGTACTTC

v_call: TRBV20-1
j_call: TRBJ1-1
clone_size: many
d_call: .
cdr3_aa: CSAPVGGEYTEAFF
cdr3_nt: TGCAGTGCCCCGGTCGGGGGAGAATACACTGAAGCTTTCTTT

v_call: TRBV9
j_call: TRBJ2-7
clone_size: .
d_call: TRBD1
cdr3_aa: CASSVQPGQAYEQYF
cdr3_nt: TGTGCCAGCAGCGTCCAGCCGGGACAGGCGTACGAGCAGTACTTC